This T cell receptor beta chain derives from a study of OX40 agonist ivuxolimab in advanced cancers. Describing the broader study: Ivuxolimab was a fully human IgG2 agonistic monoclonal antibody targeting the costimulatory receptor OX40 (CD134). Intravenous ivuxolimab was administered to patients every 2 weeks at six dose levels: 0.01, 0.1, 0.3, 1.5, 3 and 10 mg/kg. Of the approximately 54 dose-escalation patients, hepatocellular carcinoma was present in about 20, melanoma in roughly 15, renal cell carcinoma in 9 and head and neck cancer in 9. In the dose-escalation cohort, more than 75% of patients were male, and the mean age was approximately 64 years, with a range of roughly 23 to 85. Prior anti-PD-1, anti-PD-L1 or anti-CTLA-4 therapy was permitted, and checkpoint inhibitors had been received by more than 35% of dose-escalation patients. Partial responses were achieved by three dose-escalation patients, of whom one had hepatocellular carcinoma and two had cutaneous melanoma. The purpose of peripheral TCRbeta sequencing was to test whether ivuxolimab changed TCR sequence diversity and led to clonal T-cell expansion. The paper describes the monotherapy dose-escalation part (N of about 47 patients) of the phase I trial of ivuxolimab. The paper's findings and limits, for the study overall: At doses of 0.1 to 3.0 mg/kg, clonal expansion of both CD4+ and CD8+ T cells in blood was seen between baseline and week 6. Low levels of normalized T-cell clonal expansion were also seen in some patients who did not respond. Which antigens the clonally expanded peripheral T cells were specific for was not determined. Partial responders in the 0.1-3.0 mg/kg groups had among the lowest normalized peripheral clonal expansion, especially among CD8+ T cells. After ivuxolimab, expanded clones were on average more numerous among CD8+ T cells than among CD4+ T cells.

Concerning this clone itself: Its antigen has not been determined. No per-base quality is available; no much larger clone lies one base away.

Patients with autoimmune disease history or receiving systemic immunosuppression were excluded from the trial. Peripheral blood for TCR sequencing was collected from all dose cohorts at baseline, on cycle 4 day 1, and on cycle 7 day 1. Samples were obtained from an open-label, multicenter, first-in-human phase I dose-escalation trial of ivuxolimab. Adults with locally advanced or metastatic melanoma, renal cell carcinoma, hepatocellular carcinoma or head and neck squamous cell carcinoma were enrolled in the trial. Before TCR sequencing, CD4+ and CD8+ T cells were separately sorted from peripheral blood. Genomic DNA was extracted from sorted cells for sequencing of the TCRbeta CDR3 region. TCRbeta CDR3 regions were sequenced using the immunoSEQ Assay. What TCRdb holds here is the immuneACCESS table cut down to in-frame rearrangements. Part of the clones is not present; checked against another copy, under half of the missing clones reflect an unresolved V gene, and the others are unexplained. The sample table lists tens of thousands of clones, about 83% of them with a count of one. Of the sample, under 30% falls within the top ten clones.

Unmatched junction bases come to 11, with V trimmed by 6 bases and J by 8 bases. The germline V gene encodes CDR1 MDHEN and CDR2 SYDVKM. The CDR3 holds 14 amino acids from the cysteine to the phenylalanine. The sequence is cut down to CDR3 DNA, 42 bases in frame from base 1. Recombination linked TRBV28 to TRBJ2-3; the junction holds 7 bases that match TRBD2. This specimen was CD4+ or CD8+ T cells sorted from blood, taken in a trial of the OX40 agonist ivuxolimab. This receptor was taken from an adult with an advanced solid tumor such as melanoma, head and neck, liver or kidney cancer. The CDR3 protein is CASSPGRPGGTQYF. The nucleotide sequence reads TGTGCCAGCAGCCCCGGGCGGCCGGGGGGTACGCAGTATTTT.